The T cell receptor beta chain described here comes from a study of T cell repertoires in cytomegalovirus infection. As for the study in general: Recently identified HLA-C-restricted CMV epitopes were among the peptides used.

General study points: Clonotype analysis showed dominance of the ex vivo response by HLA-C-restricted CMV-specific TCR beta clonotypes.

Trimming took off 1 base at V and 6 bases at J, with 13 bases between the two ends. The V gene's germline CDR1 is SEHNR and CDR2 FQNEAQ (reference sequence). CDR3 size: 15 residues. Via MiXCR, TCRdb re-called the reads, giving one row per CDR3 protein. The sample holds some 700,000 distinct CDR3 sequences; around 35% are singletons and the top ten take about 18%. This clonotype was recorded once. Antigen: not known. The sequencing here drew on cultured PBMCs, taken from culture after CMV antigen stimulation. The TCR was taken from a human donor in good health (CMV status not recorded). Some clones in this sample may be carry-over from other donors' samples. V and J are TRBV7-9 and TRBJ2-1, with TRBD1 as a possible D gene (6 bases). DNA of the CDR3: TGTGCCAGCAGCTTAGTCCCCCAGGGGTCCAATGAGCAGTTCTTC. Translating gives CASSLVPQGSNEQFF.